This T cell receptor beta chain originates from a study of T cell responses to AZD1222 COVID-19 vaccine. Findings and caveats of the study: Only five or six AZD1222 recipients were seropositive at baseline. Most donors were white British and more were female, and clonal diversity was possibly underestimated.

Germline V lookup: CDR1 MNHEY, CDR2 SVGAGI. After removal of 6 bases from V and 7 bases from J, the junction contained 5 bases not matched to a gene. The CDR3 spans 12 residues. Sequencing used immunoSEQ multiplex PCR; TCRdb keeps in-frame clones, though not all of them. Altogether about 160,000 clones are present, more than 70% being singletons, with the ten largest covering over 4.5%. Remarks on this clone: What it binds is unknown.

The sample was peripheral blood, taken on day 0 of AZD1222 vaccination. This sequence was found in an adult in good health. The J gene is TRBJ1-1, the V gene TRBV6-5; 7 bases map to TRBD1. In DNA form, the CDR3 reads TGTGCCAGCAGAACAGGGGCGGGTGAAGCTTTCTTT. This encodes CASRTGAGEAFF.